A selection of T cell receptor beta chains follows, all from one sample in a study of blood T cell repertoires in COVID-19. Libraries were prepared by immunoSEQ multiplex PCR; TCRdb keeps only in-frame clonotypes and omits some of them. The data contain approximately 160,000 clones, roughly nine tenths of them seen just once; the ten biggest clones take up under 4.5%. Sequencing was carried out using peripheral blood. The receptors shown here come from a woman between 65 and 79 years old with acute or convalescent COVID-19. The CDR3 runs from the conserved cysteine through the conserved F or W. Fields, in order: J gene, clone size, D gene, V gene, CDR3 DNA, CDR3 protein. D genes are given only for firm matches. Size tells how often a clone was seen (once, few, many) or the class of an expanded clone, and some rows leave it out.

TRBJ1-2,once,TRBD1,TRBV10-3,TGTGCCATCAGTGAGGACAGGGTTCGGGGCTACACCTTC,CAISEDRVRGYTF
TRBJ2-5,NA,NA,TRBV10-3,TGTGCCATGGCGCGGAACAACGGGGAGACCCAGTACTTC,CAMARNNGETQYF
TRBJ1-2,NA,TRBD1,TRBV6-5,TGTGCCACCCAGAGACGGGACAGCTATGGCTACACCTTC,CATQRRDSYGYTF
TRBJ2-7,NA,NA,TRBV6-5,TGTGCCAGCAGTCAATTTCTCCTCTTCGGGGAGCAGTACTTC,CASSQFLLFGEQYF
TRBJ1-5,NA,NA,TRBV1,TGCACCAGCAGCCATCGCCCGAGAACAGGGAGCAATCAGCCCCAGCATTTT,CTSSHRPRTGSNQPQHF
TRBJ1-5,NA,NA,TRBV12-3/TRBV12-4,TGTGCCAGCAGTTACAGGGCAGATCAGCCCCAGCATTTT,CASSYRADQPQHF
TRBJ1-1,NA,NA,TRBV15,TGTGCCACCAGCAGAGGAGGGTTTGGAGCTTTCTTT,CATSRGGFGAFF
TRBJ2-4,NA,TRBD2,TRBV7-9,TGTGCCAGCAGCTTAGGCGGGGGAAAAAACATTCAGTACTTC,CASSLGGGKNIQYF
TRBJ1-6,once,NA,TRBV10-3,TGTGCCATCAGTGAGGTGAGGGGGTCACCCCTCCACTTT,CAISEVRGSPLHF
TRBJ2-2,NA,TRBD1,TRBV4-3,TGCGCCAGCAGCCAAGATCCAGGACAGGGGATCTACACCGGGGAGCTGTTTTTT,CASSQDPGQGIYTGELFF
TRBJ1-4,few,NA,TRBV7-2,TGTGCCAGCAGCTTAGGTCTATCGGGGGAAAAACTGTTTTTT,CASSLGLSGEKLFF
TRBJ1-2,NA,NA,TRBV19,TGTGCCAGTAGTATTTTTAGTTATGGCTACACCTTC,CASSIFSYGYTF
TRBJ2-3,NA,TRBD2,TRBV5-1,TGCGCCAGCAGCTTGGAAGGCCAGCGGGGAGCAGATACGCAGTATTTT,CASSLEGQRGADTQYF
TRBJ1-1,NA,TRBD1,TRBV7-9,TGTGCCAGCAGCTTTGGACAGGGAAACACTGAAGCTTTCTTT,CASSFGQGNTEAFF
TRBJ2-1,NA,TRBD2,TRBV4-2,TGTGCCAGCAGCCAAGATCCCAGGGGGACTAGCGGTCAGTTCTTC,CASSQDPRGTSGQFF
TRBJ1-1,NA,NA,TRBV10-2,TGCGCCAGCAGGGTCTGGCGGGAGAACACTGAAGCTTTCTTT,CASRVWRENTEAFF
TRBJ1-6,NA,NA,TRBV20-1,TGCAGTGCTAGTAGTAGTAATAATTCACCCCTCCACTTT,CSASSSNNSPLHF
TRBJ2-7,NA,TRBD2,TRBV7-9,TGTGCCAGCAGCTTAAGGCTAGCGGGAGTCGACGAGCAGTACTTC,CASSLRLAGVDEQYF
TRBJ2-7,NA,TRBD2,TRBV11-2,TGTGCCAGCAGCTCTTTACCGGGACTAGATTCCTACGAGCAGTACTTC,CASSSLPGLDSYEQYF
TRBJ1-2,NA,TRBD1,TRBV27,TGTGCCAGCAGTTCCCAGGGGGCCTATGGCTACACCTTC,CASSSQGAYGYTF
TRBJ2-1,few,TRBD2,TRBV2,TGTGCCAGCTCCTATAGCGGGAGTGGGAATGAGCAGTTCTTC,CASSYSGSGNEQFF
TRBJ2-5,NA,NA,TRBV18,TGTGCCAGCTCACCCGGGGAGACCCAGTACTTC,CASSPGETQYF
TRBJ2-7,NA,NA,TRBV2,TGTGCCAGCAGTGAAGTCGTTTGGGGCGGAGCCTACGAGCAGTACTTC,CASSEVVWGGAYEQYF
TRBJ2-7,NA,TRBD1,TRBV24-1,TGTGCCACCAGCCAGGGGGCCGGCGAGCAGTACTTC,CATSQGAGEQYF
TRBJ1-6,NA,NA,TRBV6-2/TRBV6-3,TGTGCCAGCAGTTTGACTGGTTCACCCCTCCACTTT,CASSLTGSPLHF
TRBJ1-6,NA,NA,TRBV5-5,TGTGCCAGCAGCGTGGCGGGGACAAGTAATTCACCCCTCCACTTT,CASSVAGTSNSPLHF
TRBJ1-5,NA,TRBD1,TRBV5-4,TGTGCCAGCAGCACCGGGACAGGAAACAATCAGCCCCAGCATTTT,CASSTGTGNNQPQHF
TRBJ2-1,NA,NA,TRBV5-1,TGCGCCAGCACCAGGGGAGTGGGCTCCTACAATGAGCAGTTCTTC,CASTRGVGSYNEQFF
TRBJ1-5,NA,TRBD1,TRBV19,TGTGCCAGTAGATGGACAGGGGGCAATCAGCCCCAGCATTTT,CASRWTGGNQPQHF
TRBJ1-1,NA,NA,TRBV6-1,TGTGCCAGCCGTGAAGGACTAGCTTTCTTT,CASREGLAFF
TRBJ1-2,NA,NA,TRBV6-2/TRBV6-3,TGTGCCAGCAGTTACGACAGAGCCCATAACTATGGCTACACCTTC,CASSYDRAHNYGYTF
TRBJ1-5,NA,NA,TRBV23-1,TGCGCCAGCAGTCAATCACAGGGAGATAGCAATCAGCCCCAGCATTTT,CASSQSQGDSNQPQHF
TRBJ2-3,NA,TRBD2,TRBV7-3,TGTGCCAGCAGCTTGCGGGAGAAAGATACGCAGTATTTT,CASSLREKDTQYF
TRBJ1-2,NA,NA,TRBV21-1,NA,CASSKTGRVGAGTVRSNYGYTF
TRBJ2-1,NA,TRBD1,TRBV18,TGTGCCAGCTCCTCCGGGACAGCCTTATACAATGAGCAGTTCTTC,CASSSGTALYNEQFF
TRBJ1-2,NA,NA,TRBV9,TGTGCCAGCAGCGGTGAGAGGTTACAGGAACCTCCCTATCACTATGGCTACACCTTC,CASSGERLQEPPYHYGYTF
TRBJ1-6,NA,TRBD1,TRBV5-1,TGCGCCAGCAGCTTGGATAGGGGGCCTCACTCACCCCTCCACTTT,CASSLDRGPHSPLHF
TRBJ2-7,NA,TRBD2,TRBV5-6,TGTGCCAGCAGCTACGGGACTAGCGGGATCGGCGAGCAGTACTTC,CASSYGTSGIGEQYF
TRBJ2-3,NA,NA,TRBV7-3,TGTGCCAGCAGCTTGGGAGCAGATACGCAGTATTTT,CASSLGADTQYF
TRBJ1-3,once,NA,TRBV30,TGTGCCTGGAGCGTTCTACAGGGAACTGGAAACACCATATATTTT,CAWSVLQGTGNTIYF
TRBJ1-6,NA,NA,TRBV6-1,TGTGCCAGCAGTCTTAGGGGCCGCCTGAATTCACCCCTCCACTTT,CASSLRGRLNSPLHF
TRBJ1-2,NA,NA,TRBV7-9,TGTGCCAGCAGCCGGGACACTTGGGGCTACACCTTC,CASSRDTWGYTF
TRBJ1-5,NA,NA,TRBV6-6,TGTGCCAGCAGTTTCGCTGGGCAGGCTCAGCCCCAGCATTTT,CASSFAGQAQPQHF
TRBJ2-3,NA,TRBD2,TRBV7-2,TGTGCCAGCAGCTTAGGCTCGCGGGGGGGCCTGGATACGCAGTATTTT,CASSLGSRGGLDTQYF
TRBJ2-3,once,NA,TRBV19,TGTGCCAGTAGTAAGTGGGCAGATAGCACAGATACGCAGTATTTT,CASSKWADSTDTQYF
TRBJ1-2,NA,NA,TRBV4-3,TGCGCCAGCAGCCAAGATTCAGGGAACTATGGCTATGGCTACACCTTC,CASSQDSGNYGYGYTF